A single sample gave rise to the 18 T cell receptor beta chains below, sequenced in a study of blood T cell repertoires in COVID-19. The method was immunoSEQ multiplex PCR; TCRdb's version includes in-frame clones alone and lacks a portion of them. Of under 300,000 clones in the sample, roughly nine tenths were seen once. The sample was peripheral blood. The receptors originated from a man aged 55-75 years with acute or convalescent COVID-19.

The chain recombines TRBV18 with TRBJ1-4, with TRBD1 matching over 8 bases. With 2 bases clipped from V and 7 bases from J, the junction kept 3 bases outside the gene matches. The germline gives CDR1 KGHSH, CDR2 LQKENI. The CDR3 covers 14 residues. The CDR3 here is CASSPVQGAEKLFF. CDR3 sequence (DNA): TGTGCCAGCTCACCAGTTCAGGGGGCTGAAAAACTGTTTTTT.

This clone came up a few times. The CDR3 region has the DNA TGTGCCAGCAGCCCGACCACAGGGGGCCCTTCCTACAATGAGCAGTTCTTC. Translating gives CASSPTTGGPSYNEQFF. The chain couples TRBV7-9 to TRBJ2-1, with 9 bases aligning to TRBD1. Germline values: CDR1 SEHNR, CDR2 FQNEAQ (reference sequence). This CDR3 is 17 amino acids long. The junction had 9 bases not matched to a gene; V was cut back by 5 bases and J by 1 base.

This clone was seen more than once but under ten times. The chain employs TRBV19 and TRBJ1-2; perhaps TRBD1 as D (6 bases). The CDR3 loop spans 16 amino acids. Germline CDR1 is LNHDA and CDR2 is SQIVND (reference sequence). V lost 0 bases, J lost 7 bases, and 18 bases lay in between. Here the CDR3 reads CASSIDSTGFLSGYTF. The CDR3 DNA reads as TGTGCCAGTAGTATAGATTCGACAGGTTTCCTAAGTGGCTACACCTTC. The entire variable domain, with the rest obtained from reference TRBV19 and TRBJ1-2, is as follows: DGGITQSPKYLFRKEGQNVTLSCEQNLNHDAMYWYRQDPGQGLRLIYYSQIVNDFQKGDIAEGYSVSREKKESFPLTVTSAQKNPTAFYLCASSIDSTGFLSGYTFGSGTRLTVV.

The chain uses TRBV30 and TRBJ1-2; D may be TRBD1 (6 bases). The V and J ends lost 1 base and 2 bases respectively, with 14 bases between them. Germline CDR1 GTSNPN, CDR2 SVGIG (reference sequence). This CDR3 contains 15 residues. The CDR3 sequence: CAWSANRVLNYGYTF. CDR3 DNA sequence: TGTGCCTGGAGTGCCAACAGGGTATTGAACTATGGCTACACCTTC.

The V gene is TRBV6-1, the J gene TRBJ2-4; 8 bases line up with TRBD1. CDR3 length: 18 amino acids. Germline trimming cut 4 bases from V and 2 bases from J; bases unmatched to any gene: 13. Germline-derived CDR1 and CDR2 are MNHNS and SASEGT. DNA for the CDR3: TGTGCCAGCAGTGTTCGAGAACGGCAGGGGGCGACCAAAAACATTCAGTACTTC. This sequence encodes CASSVRERQGATKNIQYF.

The chain employs TRBV30 and TRBJ2-5; a weak D match, TRBD1 (6 bases). The V end was cut by 4 bases, the J end by 5 bases, with 20 bases between. Germline-derived CDR1 and CDR2 are GTSNPN and SVGIG (reference sequence). This CDR3 has 15 residues. CDR3 in DNA: TGTGCCTGGATCCTGGGGCCAGGGGTCGGGGAGACCCAGTACTTC. It is translated as CAWILGPGVGETQYF.

The chain recombines TRBV30 with TRBJ1-1; 9 nucleotides align to TRBD1. Trimming removed 2 bases from V and 4 bases from J; junction bases left unmatched: 8. This CDR3 has 15 amino acids. Germline CDR1 and CDR2: GTSNPN and SVGIG (reference sequence). The CDR3 sequence is CAWSQTGQGATEAFF. The CDR3, as DNA: TGTGCCTGGAGTCAGACGGGACAGGGTGCCACTGAAGCTTTCTTT.

This chain connects TRBV7-3 to TRBJ2-1; a possible D gene is TRBD1 (5 bases). The length of the CDR3 is 15 residues. V lost 5 bases and J 7 bases, leaving 18 bases between the germline ends. In germline, CDR1 is SGHTA, CDR2 FQGTGA. CDR3 in amino acids: CASSPGQGPINEQFF. The CDR3 bases are TGTGCCAGCAGCCCCGGACAAGGCCCCATTAATGAGCAGTTCTTC.

CDR3 in amino acids: CASRGSGITEAFF. DNA of the CDR3: TGTGCCAGCAGGGGCTCAGGAATTACTGAAGCTTTCTTT. The rearrangement links TRBV25-1 to TRBJ1-1; D unclear. Looked up from germline, CDR1 is MGHDK and CDR2 is SYGVNS. The V and J ends lost 6 bases and 5 bases respectively, with 13 bases between them. CDR3 length: 13 amino acids.

This clone occurred a few times. V gene TRBV6-2 or TRBV6-3 combines with J gene TRBJ2-3; the match to TRBD2 covers 9 bases. Germline V lookup: CDR1 MNHEY, CDR2 SVGEGT. The CDR3 totals 17 residues. With V trimmed by 6 bases and J by 2 bases, 12 bases remained unmatched. CDR3 loop: CASSPGASGKYTDTQYF. For the CDR3, the DNA is TGTGCCAGCAGCCCGGGTGCTAGCGGGAAGTACACAGATACGCAGTATTTT.

V and J are TRBV6-6 and TRBJ1-6, with a possible D match to TRBD1 (6 bases). This CDR3 contains 14 residues. The V and J ends lost 6 bases and 8 bases respectively, with 14 bases between them. CDR1 is MNHNY, CDR2 SVGAGI, per germline (reference sequence). The CDR3 DNA is TGTGCCAGCAGCTACGGGGCAGGGGATTCACCCCTCCACTTT. Translation gives CASSYGAGDSPLHF.

The chain has TRBV27 and TRBJ2-3, with 7 bases fitting TRBD2. The length of the CDR3 is 16 residues. Trimming removed 4 bases from V and 0 bases from J; junction bases left unmatched: 7. Germline V gives CDR1 MNHEY, CDR2 SMNVEV (reference sequence). In DNA form, the CDR3 reads TGTGCCAGCAGTTCGCCGGTTAGCGGGAGCACAGATACGCAGTATTTT. Protein product: CASSSPVSGSTDTQYF.

This clone was seen a single time. V is TRBV30 and J is TRBJ1-2; possibly TRBD1 for D (6 bases). Germline CDR1 GTSNPN, CDR2 SVGIG (reference sequence). The germline V and J ends were trimmed by 0 bases and 6 bases, with 11 bases remaining between them. The CDR3 is 13 residues long. CDR3 sequence (DNA): TGTGCCTGGAGTGTTACCGGGGACAATGGCTACACCTTC. Amino acids: CAWSVTGDNGYTF.

This chain uses TRBV11-3 with TRBJ2-3; 8 bases line up with TRBD2. V dropped 8 bases and J dropped 2; count of bases not matched to a gene: 6. Germline CDR1 SGHNT, CDR2 YENEEA. The CDR3 is 14 amino acids. In DNA form, the CDR3 reads TGTGCCAGCGTCATTAGCGGGACCACAGATACGCAGTATTTT. It codes for CASVISGTTDTQYF.

The chain links TRBV11-2 to TRBJ1-5; D possibly corresponds to TRBD1 (5 bases). V gave up 0 bases and J gave up 11 bases, with 14 bases separating them. The V gene's germline CDR1 is SGHAT and CDR2 FQNNGV. There are 14 residues in the CDR3. CDR3 nucleotide sequence: TGTGCCAGCAGCTTAGAGGAGCAGGGTGCGGCCCAGCATTTT. Amino acids: CASSLEEQGAAQHF.

The chain employs TRBV15 and TRBJ1-5; 9 positions match TRBD1. V dropped 2 bases and J dropped 3; count of bases not matched to a gene: 14. CDR3 size: 19 residues. CDR1 and CDR2 (germline): LNHNV, YYDKDF (reference sequence). The chain's CDR3 is CATSRRTHEDRGSNQPQHF. The CDR3 coding sequence is TGTGCCACCAGCAGACGGACCCACGAGGACAGGGGTTCCAATCAGCCCCAGCATTTT.

This clone was detected only once. The rearrangement links TRBV24-1 to TRBJ2-7; 9 nucleotides match TRBD1. J lost 2 bases, V lost 4 bases, and 5 bases had no gene match. The CDR3 contains 15 residues. Germline V gene sequence: CDR1 KGHDR, CDR2 SFDVKD. CDR3 residues: CATSDTGTGTYEQYF. The CDR3 region has the DNA TGTGCCACCAGTGACACCGGGACAGGGACCTACGAGCAGTACTTC.

This clone turned up a few times. This rearrangement joins TRBV7-9 to TRBJ2-3; D possibly corresponds to TRBD1 (6 bases). The V gene lost 5 bases and the J gene lost 5 bases, with 14 bases spanning the gap. The CDR3 totals 14 residues. From germline, CDR1 is SEHNR and CDR2 FQNEAQ (reference sequence). The CDR3 DNA sequence: TGTGCCAGCAGCATAGATACAGGGAAAGATACGCAGTATTTT. Translated, it gives CASSIDTGKDTQYF.